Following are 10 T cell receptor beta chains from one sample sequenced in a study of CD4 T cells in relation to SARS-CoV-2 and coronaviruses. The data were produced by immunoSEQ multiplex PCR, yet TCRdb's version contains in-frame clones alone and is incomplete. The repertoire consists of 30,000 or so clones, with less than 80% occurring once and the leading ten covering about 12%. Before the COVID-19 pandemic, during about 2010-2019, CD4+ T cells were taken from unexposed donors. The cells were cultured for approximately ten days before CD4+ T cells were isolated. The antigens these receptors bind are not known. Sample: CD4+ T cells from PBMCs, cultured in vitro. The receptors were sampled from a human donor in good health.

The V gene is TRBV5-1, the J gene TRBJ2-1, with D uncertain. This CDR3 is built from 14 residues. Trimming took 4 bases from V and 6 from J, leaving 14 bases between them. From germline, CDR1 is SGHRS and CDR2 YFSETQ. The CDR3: CASSRAPLPNEQFF. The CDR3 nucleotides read TGCGCCAGCAGCAGGGCCCCCCTCCCCAATGAGCAGTTCTTC.

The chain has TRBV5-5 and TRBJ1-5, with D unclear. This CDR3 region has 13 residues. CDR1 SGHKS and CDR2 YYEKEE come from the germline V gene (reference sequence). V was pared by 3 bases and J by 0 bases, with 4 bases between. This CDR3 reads CASSSDSNQPQHF. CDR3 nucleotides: TGTGCCAGCAGCTCCGATAGCAATCAGCCCCAGCATTTT.

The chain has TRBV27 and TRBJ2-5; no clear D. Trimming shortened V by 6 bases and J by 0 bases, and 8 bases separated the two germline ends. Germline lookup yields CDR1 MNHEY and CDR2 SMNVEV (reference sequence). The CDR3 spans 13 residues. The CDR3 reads CASSQGYQETQYF. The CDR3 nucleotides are TGTGCCAGCAGCCAAGGTTACCAAGAGACCCAGTACTTC.

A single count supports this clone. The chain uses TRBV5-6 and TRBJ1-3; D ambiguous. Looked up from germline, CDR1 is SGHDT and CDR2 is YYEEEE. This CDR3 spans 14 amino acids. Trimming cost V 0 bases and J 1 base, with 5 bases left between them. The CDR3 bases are TGTGCCAGCAGCTTGGGGGAATCTGGAAACACCATATATTTT. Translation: CASSLGESGNTIYF.

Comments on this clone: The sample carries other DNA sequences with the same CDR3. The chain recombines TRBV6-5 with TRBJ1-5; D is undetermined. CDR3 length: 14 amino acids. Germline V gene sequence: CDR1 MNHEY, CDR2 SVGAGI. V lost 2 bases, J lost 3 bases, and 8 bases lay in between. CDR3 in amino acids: CASSYGGANQPQHF. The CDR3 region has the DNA TGTGCCAGCAGTTACGGCGGTGCCAATCAGCCCCAGCATTTT.

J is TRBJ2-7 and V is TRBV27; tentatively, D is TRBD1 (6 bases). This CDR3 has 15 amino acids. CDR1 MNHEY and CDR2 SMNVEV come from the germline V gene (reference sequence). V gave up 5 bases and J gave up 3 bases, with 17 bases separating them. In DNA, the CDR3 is TGTGCCAGCAGTGTGGGCTTAACAGGGATCTACGAGCAGTACTTC. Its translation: CASSVGLTGIYEQYF.

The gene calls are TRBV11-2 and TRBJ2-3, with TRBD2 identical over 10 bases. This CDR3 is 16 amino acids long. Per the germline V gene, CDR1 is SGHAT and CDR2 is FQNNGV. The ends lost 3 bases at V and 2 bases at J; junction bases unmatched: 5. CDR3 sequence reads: CASSFLSGGPTDTQYF. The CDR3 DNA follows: TGTGCCAGCAGCTTCCTTAGCGGGGGGCCCACAGATACGCAGTATTTT.

CDR3 in DNA: TGTGCCAGCAGTGAATGGACGGGACTGGAGCAGTTCTTC. This codes for CASSEWTGLEQFF. The V and J genes are TRBV25-1 and TRBJ2-1, with D perhaps matching TRBD2 (6 bases). V was trimmed by 1 base and J by 10 bases, leaving 11 bases between them. CDR3 length: 13 amino acids. Germline V gene sequence: CDR1 MGHDK, CDR2 SYGVNS. The complete variable domain, with remaining parts taken from reference TRBV25-1 and TRBJ2-1, reads EADIYQTPRYLVIGTGKKITLECSQTMGHDKMYWYQQDPGMELHLIHYSYGVNSTEKGDLSSESTVSRIRTEHFPLTLESARPSHTSQYLCASSEWTGLEQFFGPGTRLTVL.

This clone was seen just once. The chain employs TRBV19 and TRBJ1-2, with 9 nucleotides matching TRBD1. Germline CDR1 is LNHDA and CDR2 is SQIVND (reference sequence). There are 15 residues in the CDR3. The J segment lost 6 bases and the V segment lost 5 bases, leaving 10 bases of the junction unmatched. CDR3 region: CASSPRTGEWNGYTF. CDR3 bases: TGTGCCAGTAGTCCCAGGACAGGGGAGTGGAATGGCTACACCTTC.

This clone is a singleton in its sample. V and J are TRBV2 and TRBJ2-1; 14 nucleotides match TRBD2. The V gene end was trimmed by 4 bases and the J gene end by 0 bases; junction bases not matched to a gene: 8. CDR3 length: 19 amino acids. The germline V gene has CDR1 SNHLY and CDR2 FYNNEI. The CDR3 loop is CASSGGLAGEEGSYNEQFF. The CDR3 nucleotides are TGTGCCAGCAGTGGGGGACTAGCGGGAGAGGAGGGCTCCTACAATGAGCAGTTCTTC.